The 24 T cell receptor beta chains below were found in one sample sequenced in a study of cytomegalovirus exposure and HLA in healthy donors. PCR was performed using 60 Vbeta and 13 Jbeta primers. The assay was immunoSEQ multiplex PCR, and TCRdb's table has in-frame clones only and misses some. Among some 200,000 clones, around 75% were seen once, and the ten largest hold approximately 1.8%. The material sequenced was PBMCs. The receptor set was obtained from a woman in her 30s in good health and CMV-seronegative.

V is TRBV6-1 and J is TRBJ2-7, with a tentative D call TRBD1 (6 bases). CDR1 and CDR2 from the germline V gene are MNHNS and SASEGT. This CDR3 contains 16 residues. Trimming took 2 bases from V and 1 from J, leaving 15 bases between them. The CDR3 sequence: CASSENPFQGSYEQYF. The DNA for the CDR3 is TGTGCCAGCAGTGAAAACCCGTTCCAGGGGTCCTACGAGCAGTACTTC.

CDR3: CASSQVPGVNYEQYF. CDR3 sequence (DNA): TGCGCCAGCAGCCAAGTCCCAGGGGTGAATTACGAGCAGTACTTC. This rearrangement joins TRBV4-1 to TRBJ2-7, with D perhaps TRBD1 (6 bases). V was clipped by 1 base and J by 4 bases, with 14 bases between them. Germline values: CDR1 MGHRA, CDR2 YSYEKL. The CDR3 is 15 residues long.

For the CDR3, the DNA is TGTGCCAGCTCACCAAGGGGGATTCGGGACAGTGAAGCTTTCTTT. This gives the protein CASSPRGIRDSEAFF. The rearrangement uses TRBV18 and TRBJ1-1; 7 nucleotides align to TRBD1. The CDR3 contains 15 residues. V gave up 2 bases and J gave up 7 bases; unmatched junction bases: 10. From germline, CDR1 is KGHSH and CDR2 LQKENI.

This clone turned up a few times. The chain carries TRBV5-4 and TRBJ1-1; D gene unclear. In germline, CDR1 is SGHNT, CDR2 YYREEE (reference sequence). V lost 4 bases and J 4 bases, leaving 14 bases between the germline ends. The CDR3 contains 14 residues. CDR3 sequence (DNA): TGTGCCAGCAGCACGGGCAACGGAGGCACTGAAGCTTTCTTT. It is translated as CASSTGNGGTEAFF.

This clone was detected only a few times. The J gene is TRBJ1-5, the V gene TRBV30; 9 bases fit TRBD1. Germline V CDR1 and CDR2: GTSNPN, SVGIG (reference sequence). The trim removed 0 bases at V and 8 bases at J, leaving 2 bases unmatched. CDR3 length: 13 amino acids. Written as DNA, the CDR3 is TGTGCCTGGAGTGTAGACAGGGGGAAGCCCCAGCATTTT. It translates to CAWSVDRGKPQHF.

The chain links TRBV6-1 to TRBJ1-2; D is possibly TRBD1 (5 bases). The CDR3 is made up of 14 amino acids. V lost 4 bases to trimming and J lost 7 bases, with 16 bases between them. Germline lookup yields CDR1 MNHNS and CDR2 SASEGT. This CDR3 is CASSGPRGIRGYTF. In DNA, the CDR3 is TGTGCCAGCAGTGGGCCCCGGGGGATCCGTGGCTACACCTTC.

This clone was seen a handful of times. The CDR3 nucleotides are TGTGCCAGCAGTTTTAGCGAGGCCGCGGATACGCAGTATTTT. This encodes CASSFSEAADTQYF. The chain recombines TRBV27 with TRBJ2-3; weak D call: TRBD2 (5 bases). This CDR3 has 14 amino acids. V was clipped by 3 bases and J by 6 bases, with 13 bases between them. Per germline, CDR1 MNHEY and CDR2 SMNVEV (reference sequence).

The chain carries TRBV5-1 and TRBJ2-1; TRBD2 agrees at 8 bases. After removal of 5 bases from V and 6 bases from J, the junction contained 7 bases not matched to a gene. Germline loops: CDR1 SGHRS, CDR2 YFSETQ. The CDR3 spans 14 residues. The DNA for the CDR3 is TGCGCCAGCAGTTCCCGGACTAGCTCCAATGAGCAGTTCTTC. As protein: CASSSRTSSNEQFF.

The V call is TRBV18, the J call TRBJ1-6; TRBD1 is a possible D gene (6 bases). Germline V lookup: CDR1 KGHSH, CDR2 LQKENI. V was cut by 3 bases and J by 9 bases, with 12 bases left in between. The CDR3 contains 14 residues. The CDR3 spells CASSPREQGSPLHF. The DNA of the CDR3 is TGTGCCAGCTCACCCCGCGAACAGGGTTCACCCCTCCACTTT.

The gene calls are TRBV4-3 and TRBJ2-1, with 11 bases that match TRBD2. The CDR3 is 16 residues long. Germline CDR1 and CDR2: LGHNA and YSLEER. The ends lost 4 bases at V and 13 bases at J; junction bases unmatched: 15. The CDR3 sequence is CASSRVAGGGGSPQFF. Written as DNA, the CDR3 is TGCGCCAGCAGCCGAGTAGCGGGAGGGGGAGGATCCCCCCAGTTCTTC.

The gene calls are TRBV6-6 and TRBJ2-7, with D possibly matching TRBD1 (6 bases). CDR1 is MNHNY and CDR2 is SVGAGI in the germline V gene (reference sequence). The CDR3 length is 13 residues. V shed 6 bases and J shed 3 bases, with 12 bases lying between them. The CDR3 DNA reads as TGTGCCAGCAGACTAGGACAGAACTACGAGCAGTACTTC. It encodes CASRLGQNYEQYF.

The V call is TRBV19, the J call TRBJ1-5, with 8 bases lining up with TRBD1. CDR3 size: 15 residues. The trim removed 6 bases at V and 0 bases at J, leaving 4 bases unmatched. Germline V CDR1 and CDR2: LNHDA, SQIVND (reference sequence). The CDR3 coding sequence is TGTGCCAGTAGGACAGGGGCGAATAGCAATCAGCCCCAGCATTTT. Translating gives CASRTGANSNQPQHF.

This clone turned up a few times. The genes are TRBV2 and TRBJ1-1; 7 positions agree with TRBD1. This CDR3 comprises 14 residues. Looked up from germline, CDR1 is SNHLY and CDR2 is FYNNEI. V lost 6 bases to trimming and J lost 4 bases; unmatched junction nucleotides: 8. The CDR3 DNA follows: TGTGCCAGCAGCGGGGACAGCCTTGGCACTGAAGCTTTCTTT. Its translation: CASSGDSLGTEAFF.

The CDR3, as DNA: TGTGCCAGCAGCCTCAGGCCGAACACTGAAGCTTTCTTT. It translates to CASSLRPNTEAFF. This rearrangement joins TRBV7-2 to TRBJ1-1; D is uncertain. There are 13 residues in the CDR3. Germline CDR1 SGHTA, CDR2 FQGNSA. Trimming took off 5 bases at V and 1 base at J, with 8 bases between the two ends.

This clone was picked up a small number of times. CDR3 sequence reads: CASITGIAYNSPLHF. The CDR3, as DNA: TGTGCCAGCATCACAGGGATCGCCTATAATTCACCCCTCCACTTT. The chain couples TRBV2 to TRBJ1-6; tentatively, D is TRBD1 (6 bases). Germline CDR1 and CDR2: SNHLY and FYNNEI. The CDR3 consists of 15 residues. The germline V and J ends were trimmed by 7 bases and 2 bases, with 12 bases remaining between them.

The rearrangement links TRBV2 to TRBJ2-3, with D tentatively TRBD1 (6 bases). Per germline, CDR1 SNHLY and CDR2 FYNNEI. The CDR3 totals 13 residues. The V end was cut by 10 bases, the J end by 0 bases, with 11 bases between. The DNA of the CDR3 is TGTGCCACCACAGGGCTGAGCACAGATACGCAGTATTTT. The encoded protein is CATTGLSTDTQYF.

The rearrangement joins TRBV9 to TRBJ2-1; 11 bases are a match to TRBD2. CDR1 is SGDLS, CDR2 YYNGEE, per germline. The CDR3 length is 15 residues. V lost 4 bases, J lost 4 bases, and 4 bases stayed unmatched. CDR3 residues: CASSPGTSGYNEQFF. DNA for the CDR3: TGTGCCAGCAGCCCGGGGACTAGCGGTTACAATGAGCAGTTCTTC.

The chain couples TRBV27 to TRBJ2-7; no clear D gene. CDR3 length: 13 amino acids. V dropped 3 bases and J dropped 0 bases, with 6 bases sitting between them. Germline loops: CDR1 MNHEY, CDR2 SMNVEV (reference sequence). The CDR3 protein is CASSFRSSYEQYF. CDR3 in DNA: TGTGCCAGCAGTTTCCGGAGCTCCTACGAGCAGTACTTC.

The chain employs TRBV10-2 and TRBJ1-4, with 7 bases aligning to TRBD1. The V gene's germline CDR1 is WSHSY and CDR2 SAAADI. This CDR3 has 15 amino acids. The V and J ends lost 3 bases and 4 bases, in that order; junction bases with no gene match: 5. CDR3 DNA: TGCGCCAGCAGTGAAGGGGGCGCAGGTAATGAAAAACTGTTTTTT. Translation gives CASSEGGAGNEKLFF.

The chain recombines TRBV7-2 with TRBJ2-3, with TRBD2 matching over 9 bases. The CDR3 totals 17 residues. The ends lost 5 bases at V and 5 bases at J; junction bases unmatched: 14. CDR1 and CDR2 (germline): SGHTA, FQGNSA. CDR3 region: CASSPATSGTLVDTQYF. The CDR3 DNA sequence: TGTGCCAGCAGCCCAGCGACTAGCGGTACTTTAGTAGATACGCAGTATTTT.

This chain joins TRBV2 and TRBJ2-3, with 7 positions matching TRBD1. The germline CDR1 and CDR2 sequences are SNHLY and FYNNEI. J lost 5 bases, V lost 5 bases, and 10 bases had no gene match. The length of the CDR3 is 15 residues. The CDR3 spells CASSPTGNSEDTQYF. The CDR3 nucleotides read TGTGCCAGCAGTCCGACAGGGAATAGTGAAGATACGCAGTATTTT. The whole variable domain, remainder taken from reference TRBV2 and TRBJ2-3, is EPEVTQTPSHQVTQMGQEVILRCVPISNHLYFYWYRQILGQKVEFLVSFYNNEISEKSEIFDDQFSVERPDGSNFTLKIRSTKLEDSAMYFCASSPTGNSEDTQYFGPGTRLTVL.

J is TRBJ2-3 and V is TRBV14, with TRBD2 identical over 12 bases. Germline assignment: CDR1 SGHDN and CDR2 FVKESK. The CDR3 contains 16 residues. V was pared by 4 bases and J by 3 bases, with 5 bases of the junction left unmatched. The CDR3 DNA follows: TGTGCCAGCAGCCCCTGGACTAGCGGGACTACAGATACGCAGTATTTT. Translated, it gives CASSPWTSGTTDTQYF. Using reference TRBV14 and TRBJ2-3 for the parts outside the CDR3, the full variable domain is EAGVTQFPSHSVIEKGQTVTLRCDPISGHDNLYWYRRVMGKEIKFLLHFVKESKQDESGMPNNRFLAERTGGTYSTLKVQPAELEDSGVYFCASSPWTSGTTDTQYFGPGTRLTVL.

V usage is TRBV7-9 and J usage is TRBJ1-2, with unresolved D. Trimming took off 1 base at V and 0 bases at J, with 9 bases between the two ends. Germline values: CDR1 SEHNR, CDR2 FQNEAQ (reference sequence). The CDR3 runs to 15 residues. CDR3: CASSLGSGSNYGYTF. CDR3 nucleotides: TGTGCCAGCAGCTTAGGGTCAGGTTCTAACTATGGCTACACCTTC.

The chain employs TRBV4-3 and TRBJ1-2, with 10 positions matching TRBD1. There are 16 residues in the CDR3. Germline V gene sequence: CDR1 LGHNA, CDR2 YSLEER. The V and J ends lost 3 bases and 1 base, in that order; junction bases with no gene match: 5. The CDR3 sequence is CASSHVGQGFNYGYTF. CDR3 sequence (DNA): TGCGCCAGCAGCCACGTGGGACAGGGGTTTAACTATGGCTACACCTTC.